What follows are 27 T cell receptor beta chains derived from one specimen sequenced in a study of metastatic and nonmetastatic thyroid tumors. Not a single patient had been given any form of treatment at any point before undergoing thyroid surgery. TCRdb re-called clones via MiXCR from the PCR reads. Among about 40,000 clones listed, about an eighth were seen once. Sample: blood. Receptor source: a female donor with papillary thyroid cancer or a benign thyroid nodule (not recorded which). Some clones in this sample may be carry-over from other donors' samples.

This clone was observed many times. This chain joins TRBV2 and TRBJ2-3, with D perhaps matching TRBD1 or TRBD2 (5 bases each). There are 15 residues in the CDR3. Per germline, CDR1 SNHLY and CDR2 FYNNEI. Trimming shortened V by 4 bases and J by 0 bases, and 11 bases separated the two germline ends. The CDR3 DNA reads TGTGCCAGCAGTGGGACCCGGGGCAGCACAGATACGCAGTATTTT. It encodes CASSGTRGSTDTQYF.

This clone was observed many times. V is TRBV6-1 and J is TRBJ1-1; 8 nucleotides match TRBD1. Germline CDR1 and CDR2: MNHNS and SASEGT. Trimming cost V 4 bases and J 4 bases; bases outside gene matches: 5. This CDR3 contains 14 residues. The CDR3 DNA sequence: TGTGCCAGCAGTGCCTTTCAGGGGGCCACTGAAGCTTTCTTT. Its translation: CASSAFQGATEAFF.

The sample holds a few counts of this clone. The rearrangement joins TRBV12-5 to TRBJ1-5; D not resolved. The V gene's germline CDR1 is LGHNT and CDR2 FRNRAP. V gave up 9 bases and J gave up 1 base, with 10 bases separating them. The CDR3 is made up of 13 amino acids. In nucleotides, the CDR3 is TGTGCTAGCAACTCGTTAAGCAATCAGCCCCAGCATTTT. Its translation is CASNSLSNQPQHF. Using reference TRBV12-5 and TRBJ1-5 for the parts outside the CDR3, the full variable domain is DARVTQTPRHKVTEMGQEVTMRCQPILGHNTVFWYRQTMMQGLELLAYFRNRAPLDDSGMPKDRFSAEMPDATLATLKIQPSEPRDSAVYFCASNSLSNQPQHFGDGTRLSIL.

This clone was seen at least ten times. The chain links TRBV5-1 to TRBJ2-4; 7 nucleotides line up with TRBD2. This CDR3 has 16 amino acids. V lost 3 bases and J lost 0; bases outside the gene matches: 6. Germline loops: CDR1 SGHRS, CDR2 YFSETQ. Here the CDR3 reads CASSSTSALAKNIQYF. The CDR3 nucleotides read TGCGCCAGCAGCTCAACTAGCGCCTTAGCCAAAAACATTCAGTACTTC.

This clone occurred many times. The gene calls are TRBV6-1 and TRBJ2-5; D call uncertain. Germline loops: CDR1 MNHNS, CDR2 SASEGT. This CDR3 spans 14 amino acids. The V gene lost 0 bases and the J gene lost 5 bases, with 10 bases spanning the gap. The CDR3 bases are TGTGCCAGCAGTGAAGCTTGGGGTATTGAGACCCAGTACTTC. As protein: CASSEAWGIETQYF.

This clone was detected only a few times. This chain uses TRBV28 with TRBJ2-6; a possible D gene is TRBD1 (6 bases). Germline CDR1 and CDR2: MDHEN and SYDVKM. This CDR3 contains 15 residues. Trimming removed 8 bases from V and 1 base from J, with 12 bases in between. CDR3 nucleotide sequence: TGTGCCAGCCGCGAAAGGGGGTCTGGGGCCAACGTCCTGACTTTC. Amino acids: CASRERGSGANVLTF.

This clone was counted once. The CDR3 end shows no conserved phenylalanine or tryptophan, and so a read error is likely. It is unclear where the CDR3 begins or ends on the DNA, so no DNA is shown, and the CDR3 is as TCRdb lists it. The V gene is TRBV7-9, the J gene TRBJ2-5; no check of the table's D call, TRBD2, against the DNA was made. A total of 17 residues make up the CDR3, ends included. Germline assignment: CDR1 SEHNR and CDR2 FQNEAQ (reference sequence). The CDR3 spells CASSLARVAGDQETKYL.

This clone has at least ten counts. The chain couples TRBV6-5 to TRBJ1-2; D unclear. The CDR3 is 13 residues long. V lost 0 bases to trimming and J lost 2 bases, with 4 bases between them. Germline V gene sequence: CDR1 MNHEY, CDR2 SVGAGI. The CDR3 loop is CASSYSRNYGYTF. Here the CDR3 DNA reads TGTGCCAGCAGTTACTCGAGGAACTATGGCTACACCTTC.

The sample holds many counts of this clone. The identical CDR3 is also encoded by other nucleotide sequences in the sample. This CDR3 is CASSQETSGSYNEQFF. The CDR3 DNA sequence: TGTGCCAGCAGCCAGGAGACTAGCGGATCCTACAATGAGCAGTTCTTC. The J gene is TRBJ2-1, the V gene TRBV4-2; 9 positions match TRBD2. CDR1 is LGHNA and CDR2 is YNFKEQ in the germline V gene. The V gene end was trimmed by 3 bases and the J gene end by 1 base; junction bases not matched to a gene: 4. This CDR3 has 16 residues.

This clone was counted at least ten times. The rearrangement uses TRBV11-1 and TRBJ2-3; 9 bases align to TRBD2. The CDR3 has 17 amino acids. Trimming cost V 5 bases and J 5 bases; bases outside gene matches: 14. Germline CDR1 reads SGHAT; CDR2 reads FQDESV (reference sequence). In DNA, the CDR3 is TGTGCCAGCAGCATGACCCCTGGCGGGAGGGCCAAAGATACGCAGTATTTT. This codes for CASSMTPGGRAKDTQYF.

The rearrangement joins TRBV7-9 to TRBJ2-7; 10 bases line up with TRBD2. The V gene end was trimmed by 6 bases and the J gene end by 4 bases; junction bases not matched to a gene: 6. Looked up from germline, CDR1 is SEHNR and CDR2 is FQNEAQ (reference sequence). The CDR3 covers 14 residues. CDR3 nucleotide sequence: TGTGCCAGCAGTGGACTAGCGGAGCCTTACGAGCAGTACTTC. Amino acid sequence: CASSGLAEPYEQYF.

There are many counts of this clone. J is TRBJ2-7 and V is TRBV7-9; D is unclear. V dropped 5 bases and J dropped 0 bases, with 8 bases sitting between them. Germline V gives CDR1 SEHNR, CDR2 FQNEAQ (reference sequence). This CDR3 spans 13 amino acids. The chain's CDR3 is CASSPQVSYEQYF. DNA of the CDR3: TGTGCCAGCAGCCCCCAGGTCTCCTACGAGCAGTACTTC.

Comment on this clone: One end of the junction is discordant with germline, which a read error may explain. This chain links TRBV20-1 with TRBJ2-1; D call uncertain. This CDR3 has 19 residues. Germline-derived CDR1 and CDR2 are DFQATT and SNEGSKA (reference sequence). The CDR3 is CSANPRWVPLEEYYSEQFF. The DNA of the CDR3 is TGCAGTGCTAATCCCCGGTGGGTACCTCTAGAGGAGTACTACAGTGAGCAGTTCTTC.

The V gene is TRBV4-1, the J gene TRBJ1-1; D is uncertain. There are 17 residues in the CDR3. The germline V gene has CDR1 MGHRA and CDR2 YSYEKL. Trimming cost V 3 bases and J 1 base, with 18 bases left between them. CDR3 sequence reads: CASSHPPVVGENTEAFF. CDR3 nucleotide sequence: TGCGCCAGCAGCCACCCTCCTGTCGTTGGCGAGAACACTGAAGCTTTCTTT.

The chain joins TRBV5-1 to TRBJ2-7; D not certain. The ends were cut back, 4 bases at V and 4 bases at J, with 12 bases in the middle. The CDR3 spans 13 residues. The V gene's germline CDR1 is SGHRS and CDR2 YFSETQ. CDR3 in amino acids: CASSPPSLYEQYF. DNA of the CDR3: TGCGCCAGCAGCCCGCCGAGCCTTTACGAGCAGTACTTC.

At least ten counts were recorded for this clone. J is TRBJ2-1 and V is TRBV11-1, with D possibly called TRBD1 or TRBD2 (5 bases each). Looked up from germline, CDR1 is SGHAT and CDR2 is FQDESV (reference sequence). The CDR3 sequence is 15 residues long. Trimming pared 0 bases from V and 4 bases from J, leaving 10 bases between. CDR3 amino acids: CASSLAGTVYNEQFF. DNA for the CDR3: TGTGCCAGCAGCTTAGCCGGGACGGTTTACAATGAGCAGTTCTTC.

This clone showed up many times. The chain joins TRBV11-2 to TRBJ2-2; D tentatively reads TRBD1 or TRBD2 (5 bases each). The CDR3 has 16 amino acids. Trimming stripped 5 bases from V and 4 bases from J, with 17 bases between. Germline CDR1 reads SGHAT; CDR2 reads FQNNGV. The CDR3 protein is CASSPSSGRATGELFF. CDR3 sequence (DNA): TGTGCCAGCAGCCCATCCTCGGGGCGAGCCACCGGGGAGCTGTTTTTT. Filled out from reference TRBV11-2 and TRBJ2-2, the complete variable domain reads EAGVAQSPRYKIIEKRQSVAFWCNPISGHATLYWYQQILGQGPKLLIQFQNNGVVDDSQLPKDRFSAERLKGVDSTLKIQPAKLEDSAVYLCASSPSSGRATGELFFGEGSRLTVL.

This clone was counted ten times or more. This chain joins TRBV27 and TRBJ2-3; tentative D call: TRBD1 (6 bases). V was clipped by 3 bases and J by 5 bases, with 18 bases between them. Germline V gene data show CDR1 as MNHEY and CDR2 as SMNVEV (reference sequence). The CDR3 loop spans 16 amino acids. CDR3 sequence reads: CASSLTSGVWGDTQYF. The CDR3 bases are TGTGCCAGCAGTTTGACCTCAGGGGTTTGGGGAGATACGCAGTATTTT.

A note on this clone: At one end the junction does not follow the germline gene, possibly because of a read error. V gene TRBV6-1 combines with J gene TRBJ2-7; 9 positions agree with TRBD2. The CDR3 has 13 amino acids. CDR1 is MNHNS, CDR2 SASEGT, per germline. CDR3 nucleotide sequence: TGTGTCACTAGGAGCGGGAGGTGGGGCGAGCGGTACTTC. It translates to CVTRSGRWGERYF.

This clone was recorded many times. This rearrangement joins TRBV7-8 to TRBJ2-7; D gene ambiguous. V was clipped by 5 bases and J by 4 bases, with 9 bases between them. Germline loops: CDR1 SGHVS, CDR2 FQNEAQ. The CDR3 spans 12 residues. CDR3 loop: CASSGLGYEQYF. DNA for the CDR3: TGTGCCAGCAGCGGCCTTGGGTACGAGCAGTACTTC.

At least ten counts were recorded for this clone. The genes are TRBV4-1 and TRBJ2-3; TRBD1 might be the D (6 bases). Trimming left V 1 base short and J 0 bases short, with 14 bases between. The germline V gene has CDR1 MGHRA and CDR2 YSYEKL. This CDR3 comprises 17 residues. The CDR3 here is CASSQAGTLGSTDTQYF. The CDR3 DNA reads as TGCGCCAGCAGCCAAGCCGGGACACTCGGTAGCACAGATACGCAGTATTTT.

This clone came up a few times. The chain couples TRBV6-5 to TRBJ2-1; possible D gene TRBD1, 6 bases. Germline loops: CDR1 MNHEY, CDR2 SVGAGI. V was shortened by 4 bases and J by 13 bases, with 23 bases between the two germline ends. The CDR3 spans 15 residues. This CDR3 reads CASSFRDTVLVRQFF. The CDR3 DNA sequence: TGTGCCAGCAGTTTCCGGGACACGGTTTTGGTGCGTCAGTTCTTC.

This clone was recorded at least ten times. The V call is TRBV11-1, the J call TRBJ1-2; possible D gene TRBD1, 6 bases. Germline V gene sequence: CDR1 SGHAT, CDR2 FQDESV (reference sequence). V gave up 1 base and J gave up 5 bases, with 20 bases separating them. There are 17 residues in the CDR3. Here the CDR3 reads CASSLELARWGAYGYTF. The CDR3 DNA reads as TGTGCCAGCAGCTTAGAGTTGGCGAGATGGGGGGCTTATGGCTACACCTTC.

In this sample, this clone turned up once. The chain employs TRBV7-8 and TRBJ2-7, with TRBD1 identical over 9 bases. The junction had 9 bases not matched to a gene; V was cut back by 5 bases and J by 4 bases. CDR1 and CDR2 from the germline V gene are SGHVS and FQNEAQ. This CDR3 has 15 amino acids. CDR3 DNA: TGTGCCAGCAGCGCCACCGGGACAGGGAGGTACGAGCAGTACTTC. Translation: CASSATGTGRYEQYF.

This clone has ten or more counts. A read error may explain this, as a much larger clone is one base away. This chain joins TRBV24-1 and TRBJ1-1; no reliable D call. Germline CDR1 reads KGHDR; CDR2 reads SFDVKD. V was clipped by 5 bases and J by 5 bases, with 14 bases between them. This CDR3 region has 14 residues. The CDR3 region has the DNA TGTGCCACCAGTGGCTCCCGGATACGGACTGAAGCTTTCTTT. This encodes CATSGSRIRTEAFF.

This clone was observed many times. V usage is TRBV18 and J usage is TRBJ1-5; D gene ambiguous. The CDR3 is 13 residues long. Per germline, CDR1 KGHSH and CDR2 LQKENI. V lost 3 bases, J lost 4 bases, and 7 bases lay in between. In DNA, the CDR3 is TGTGCCAGCTCACCTGATAAGAATCAGCCCCAGCATTTT. Its translation is CASSPDKNQPQHF.

This clone was counted a few times. The V gene is TRBV19, the J gene TRBJ2-3, with 7 positions matching TRBD2. The CDR3 runs to 15 residues. Trimming removed 6 bases from V and 7 bases from J; junction bases left unmatched: 13. From germline, CDR1 is LNHDA and CDR2 SQIVND (reference sequence). For the CDR3, the DNA is TGTGCCAGTAGCCAATCGGGGGGACGCACCTATACGCAGTATTTT. It codes for CASSQSGGRTYTQYF.